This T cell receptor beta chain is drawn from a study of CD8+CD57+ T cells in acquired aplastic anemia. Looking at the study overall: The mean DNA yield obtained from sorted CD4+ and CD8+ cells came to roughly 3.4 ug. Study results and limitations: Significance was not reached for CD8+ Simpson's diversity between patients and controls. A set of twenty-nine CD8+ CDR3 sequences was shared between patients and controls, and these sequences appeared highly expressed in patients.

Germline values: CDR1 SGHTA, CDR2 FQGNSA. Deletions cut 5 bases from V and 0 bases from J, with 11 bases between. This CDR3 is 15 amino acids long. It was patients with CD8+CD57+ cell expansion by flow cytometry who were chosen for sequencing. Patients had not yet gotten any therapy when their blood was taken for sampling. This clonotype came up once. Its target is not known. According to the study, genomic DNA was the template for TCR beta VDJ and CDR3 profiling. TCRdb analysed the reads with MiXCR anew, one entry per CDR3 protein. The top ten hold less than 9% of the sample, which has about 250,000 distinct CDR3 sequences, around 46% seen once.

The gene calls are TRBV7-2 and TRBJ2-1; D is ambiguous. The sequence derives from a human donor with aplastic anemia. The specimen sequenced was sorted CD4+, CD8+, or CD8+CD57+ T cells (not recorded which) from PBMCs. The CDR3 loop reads CASSLSLSSYNEQFF. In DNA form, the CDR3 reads TGTGCCAGCAGCCTTTCTCTTAGCTCCTACAATGAGCAGTTCTTC.